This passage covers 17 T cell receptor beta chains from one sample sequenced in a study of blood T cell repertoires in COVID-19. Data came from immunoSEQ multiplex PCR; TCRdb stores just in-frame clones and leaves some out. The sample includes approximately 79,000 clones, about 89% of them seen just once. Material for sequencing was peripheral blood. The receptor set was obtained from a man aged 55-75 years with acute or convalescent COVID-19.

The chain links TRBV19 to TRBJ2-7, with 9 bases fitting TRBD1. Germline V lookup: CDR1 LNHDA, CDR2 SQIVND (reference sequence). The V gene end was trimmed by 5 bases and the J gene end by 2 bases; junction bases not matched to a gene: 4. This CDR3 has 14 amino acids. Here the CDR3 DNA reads TGTGCCAGTAGTCCAGGGACAGGGCCCTACGAGCAGTACTTC. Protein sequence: CASSPGTGPYEQYF.

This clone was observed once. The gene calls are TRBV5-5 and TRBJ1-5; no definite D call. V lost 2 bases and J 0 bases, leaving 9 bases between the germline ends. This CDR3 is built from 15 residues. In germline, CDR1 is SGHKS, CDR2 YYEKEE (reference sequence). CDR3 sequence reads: CASSLDSYSNQPQHF. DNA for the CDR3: TGTGCCAGCAGCTTAGACTCTTATAGCAATCAGCCCCAGCATTTT.

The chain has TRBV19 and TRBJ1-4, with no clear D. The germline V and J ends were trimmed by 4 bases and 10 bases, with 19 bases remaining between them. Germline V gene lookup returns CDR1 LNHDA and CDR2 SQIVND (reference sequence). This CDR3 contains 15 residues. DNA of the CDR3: TGTGCCAGTAGTAGCCCCGGGAATAATCTCGGAAAACTGTTTTTT. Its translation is CASSSPGNNLGKLFF.

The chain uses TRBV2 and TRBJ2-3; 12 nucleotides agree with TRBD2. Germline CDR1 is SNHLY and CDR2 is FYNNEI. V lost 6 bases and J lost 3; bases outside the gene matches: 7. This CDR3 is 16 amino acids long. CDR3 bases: TGTGCCAGCAGCCTAGCGGGAGGGCTTGAAACAGATACGCAGTATTTT. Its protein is CASSLAGGLETDTQYF. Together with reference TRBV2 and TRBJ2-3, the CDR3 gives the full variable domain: EPEVTQTPSHQVTQMGQEVILRCVPISNHLYFYWYRQILGQKVEFLVSFYNNEISEKSEIFDDQFSVERPDGSNFTLKIRSTKLEDSAMYFCASSLAGGLETDTQYFGPGTRLTVL.

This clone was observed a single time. This CDR3 is CASGLTGRGQPQHF. As DNA, the CDR3 is TGTGCTAGTGGTTTGACAGGGAGGGGTCAGCCCCAGCATTTT. The chain joins TRBV12-5 to TRBJ1-5; tentatively, D is TRBD1 (6 bases). This CDR3 comprises 14 residues. Trimming stripped 2 bases from V and 6 bases from J, with 11 bases between. Germline V gives CDR1 LGHNT, CDR2 FRNRAP.

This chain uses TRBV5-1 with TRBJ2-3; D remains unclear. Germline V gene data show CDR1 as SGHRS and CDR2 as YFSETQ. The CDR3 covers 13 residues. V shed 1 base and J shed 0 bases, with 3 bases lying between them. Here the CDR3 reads CASSLSSTDTQYF. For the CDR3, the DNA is TGCGCCAGCAGCTTGTCAAGCACAGATACGCAGTATTTT.

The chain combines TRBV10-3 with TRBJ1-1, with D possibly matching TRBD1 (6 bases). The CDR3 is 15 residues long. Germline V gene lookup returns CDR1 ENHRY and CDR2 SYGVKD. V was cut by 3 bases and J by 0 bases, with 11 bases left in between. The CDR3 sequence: CAISDTGQLNTEAFF. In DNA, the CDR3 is TGTGCCATCAGTGATACCGGACAGTTGAACACTGAAGCTTTCTTT.

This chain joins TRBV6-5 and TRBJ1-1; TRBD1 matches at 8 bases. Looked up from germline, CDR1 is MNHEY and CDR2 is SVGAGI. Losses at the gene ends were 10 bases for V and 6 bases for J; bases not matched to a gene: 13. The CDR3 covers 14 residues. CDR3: CAIGKGTGLAEAFF. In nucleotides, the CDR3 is TGTGCCATCGGGAAGGGGACAGGTTTGGCTGAAGCTTTCTTT.

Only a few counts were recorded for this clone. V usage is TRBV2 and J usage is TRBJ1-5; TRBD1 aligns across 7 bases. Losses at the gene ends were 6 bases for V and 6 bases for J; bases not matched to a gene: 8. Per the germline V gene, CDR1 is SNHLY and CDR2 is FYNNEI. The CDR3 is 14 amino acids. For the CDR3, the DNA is TGTGCCAGCAGCGCATCCGGGGACAGTCAGCCCCAGCATTTT. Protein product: CASSASGDSQPQHF.

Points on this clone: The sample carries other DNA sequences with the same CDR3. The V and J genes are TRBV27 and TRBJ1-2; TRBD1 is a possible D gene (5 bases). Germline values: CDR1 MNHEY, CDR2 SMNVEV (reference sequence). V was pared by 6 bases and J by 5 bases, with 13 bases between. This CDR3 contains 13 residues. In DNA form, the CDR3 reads TGTGCCAGCAGCCCGGGGGGGTGGTATGGCTACACCTTC. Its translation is CASSPGGWYGYTF.

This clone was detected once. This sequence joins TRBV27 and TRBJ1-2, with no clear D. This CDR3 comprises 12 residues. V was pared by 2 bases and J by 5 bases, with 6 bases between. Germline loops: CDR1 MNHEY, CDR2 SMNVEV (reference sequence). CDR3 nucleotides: TGTGCCAGCAGTTTAAGCGGGTATGGCTACACCTTC. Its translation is CASSLSGYGYTF.

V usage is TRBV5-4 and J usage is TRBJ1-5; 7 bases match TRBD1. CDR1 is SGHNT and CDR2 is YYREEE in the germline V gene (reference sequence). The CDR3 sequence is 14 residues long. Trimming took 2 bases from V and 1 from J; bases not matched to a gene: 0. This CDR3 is CASSLGGSNQPQHF. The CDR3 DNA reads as TGTGCCAGCAGCTTAGGGGGCAGCAATCAGCCCCAGCATTTT.

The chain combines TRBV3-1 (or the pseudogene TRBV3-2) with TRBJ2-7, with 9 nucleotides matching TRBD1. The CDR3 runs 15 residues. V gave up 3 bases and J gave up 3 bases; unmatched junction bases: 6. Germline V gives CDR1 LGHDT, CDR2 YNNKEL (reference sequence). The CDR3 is CASSHKPTGGYEQYF. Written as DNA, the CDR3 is TGTGCCAGCAGCCATAAACCGACAGGGGGCTACGAGCAGTACTTC.

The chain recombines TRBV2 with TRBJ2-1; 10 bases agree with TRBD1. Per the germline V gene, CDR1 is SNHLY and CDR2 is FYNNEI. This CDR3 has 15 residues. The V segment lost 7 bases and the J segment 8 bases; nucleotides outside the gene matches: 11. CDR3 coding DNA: TGTGCCAGCAAGGGCAAGACAGGGGGCTCAGATGAGCAGTTCTTC. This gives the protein CASKGKTGGSDEQFF.

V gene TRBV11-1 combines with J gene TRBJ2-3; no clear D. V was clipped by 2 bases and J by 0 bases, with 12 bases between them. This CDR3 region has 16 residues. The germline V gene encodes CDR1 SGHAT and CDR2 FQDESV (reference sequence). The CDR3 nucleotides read TGTGCCAGCAGCTTATATCGGCAGACTAGCACAGATACGCAGTATTTT. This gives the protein CASSLYRQTSTDTQYF. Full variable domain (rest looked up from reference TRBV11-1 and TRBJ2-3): EAEVAQSPRYKITEKSQAVAFWCDPISGHATLYWYRQILGQGPELLVQFQDESVVDDSQLPKDRFSAERLKGVDSTLKIQPAELGDSAMYLCASSLYRQTSTDTQYFGPGTRLTVL.

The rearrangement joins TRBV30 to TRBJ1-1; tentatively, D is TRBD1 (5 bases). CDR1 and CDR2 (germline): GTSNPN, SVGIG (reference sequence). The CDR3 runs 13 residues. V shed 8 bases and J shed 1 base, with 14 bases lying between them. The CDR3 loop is CAERRGTNTEAFF. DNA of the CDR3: TGTGCCGAGCGGCGGGGCACGAACACTGAAGCTTTCTTT.

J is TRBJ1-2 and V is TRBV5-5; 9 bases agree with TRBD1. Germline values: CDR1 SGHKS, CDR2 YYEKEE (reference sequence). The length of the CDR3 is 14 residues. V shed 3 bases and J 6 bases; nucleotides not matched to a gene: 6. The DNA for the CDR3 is TGTGCCAGCAGCTACTCCGGGACAGGGAATGGCTACACCTTC. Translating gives CASSYSGTGNGYTF.